These T cell receptor beta chains were read from a single sample in a study of T cells in Graves' hyperthyroidism and ophthalmopathy. One entry per CDR3 protein results from TCRdb running MiXCR on the multiplex PCR reads. The sample includes 250,000 to 350,000 distinct CDR3 sequences, approximately 15% of them seen just once. The sequencing sample was made of blood. Receptor source: a man in his thirties or forties with Graves' hyperthyroidism. Each CDR3 is given with its conserved first and last residue. The D gene is left open where the match is weak. The size field is filled for only some rows; it gives once, few, many or a size class.

j_call,clone_size,v_call,d_call,cdr3_nt,cdr3_aa
TRBJ2-1,-,TRBV9,-,TGTGCCAGCAGCGTCGGGACCAACAATGAGCAGTTCTTC,CASSVGTNNEQFF
TRBJ1-1,many,TRBV2,-,TGTGCCAGCAATAGGCGGCCGAACACTGAAGCTTTCTTT,CASNRRPNTEAFF
TRBJ2-5,few,TRBV5-1,-,TGCGCCAGCAGCTTGGGGCTAGCAGAGTACCAAGAGACCCAGTACTTC,CASSLGLAEYQETQYF
TRBJ1-5,-,TRBV24-1,-,TGTGCCACCAGTGATGGACCCCAGCCCCAGCATTTT,CATSDGPQPQHF
TRBJ2-3,few,TRBV18,-,TGTGCCAGCTCAGCGGTTTTCGGGCACAGCACAGATACGCAGTATTTT,CASSAVFGHSTDTQYF
TRBJ1-2,many,TRBV30,-,TGTGCCTGGCGAGGGGTTGTTACAAGCGATGGCTACACCTTC,CAWRGVVTSDGYTF
TRBJ2-7,many,TRBV2,-,TGTGCCAGCGGGTCTCTGCGGGGACACTACGAGCAGTACTTC,CASGSLRGHYEQYF
TRBJ2-5,many,TRBV28,-,TGTGCCAGCAGCCACTTCCCCCGGACAGCTTCCCCGGATAGCCAGTACTTC,CASSHFPRTASPDSQYF
TRBJ2-1,many,TRBV29-1,TRBD1,TGCAGCCGTGACGGGACAGGGGCCTGGGATGAGCAGTTCTTC,CSRDGTGAWDEQFF
TRBJ1-2,few,TRBV27,-,TGTGCCAGCAGTAGACAGTGGAACTATGGCTACACCTTC,CASSRQWNYGYTF
TRBJ1-4,few,TRBV5-1,-,TGCGCCAGCAGCAGCAGGGCAACTAATGAAAAACTGTTTTTT,CASSSRATNEKLFF
TRBJ1-1,many,TRBV5-1,-,TGCGCCAGCAGCTTGGTAGGACAATGGAACACTGAAGCTTTCTTT,CASSLVGQWNTEAFF
TRBJ2-7,many,TRBV6-2/TRBV6-3,TRBD2,TGTGCCAGCACTCAGCGGGGGCCCTACGAGCAGTACTTC,CASTQRGPYEQYF
TRBJ1-2,-,TRBV6-4,-,TGTGCCAGCAGTGACTTCGCAGGGAACTATGGCTACACCTTC,CASSDFAGNYGYTF
TRBJ2-4,-,TRBV24-1,-,TGTGCCAGCCTATCGGCCAAAAACATTCAGTACTTC,CASLSAKNIQYF
TRBJ1-6,-,TRBV19,TRBD1,TGTGCCAGTAGGGCCGGGACAGCAATGGGAGATTCACCCCTCCACTTT,CASRAGTAMGDSPLHF
TRBJ2-1,many,TRBV11-3,-,TGTGCCAGCAGCTTAGGGGTGAATGTCGCCAATGAGCAGTTCTTC,CASSLGVNVANEQFF
TRBJ2-1,few,TRBV2,-,TGTGCCAGCAGTGCCTGGGGCGGGGCTACCGTTGAGCAGTTCTTC,CASSAWGGATVEQFF
TRBJ2-5,many,TRBV28,-,TGTGCCAGCAGTTTGCGGGGGCCGGGGGAGACCCAGTACTTC,CASSLRGPGETQYF
TRBJ2-6,many,TRBV2,-,TGTGCCAGCGGTATCGAGTCTGGGGCCAACGTCCTGACTTTC,CASGIESGANVLTF
TRBJ2-3,-,TRBV18,-,TGTGCCAGCTCACCCCTACAGGGAGAAAGAACAGATACGCAGTATTTT,CASSPLQGERTDTQYF
TRBJ1-2,few,TRBV29-1,-,TGCAGCGGGGTCCACTGGAGGGATGGCTACACCTTC,CSGVHWRDGYTF
TRBJ2-7,many,TRBV11-3,-,TGTGCCAGCAGCTTAGACCCCGCCAGGATGTACGAGCAGTACTTC,CASSLDPARMYEQYF
TRBJ2-1,many,TRBV5-1,TRBD2,TGCGCCACCAACCCGACTAGCGGGAGCCCCCGGGGCGATGAGCAGTTCTTC,CATNPTSGSPRGDEQFF
TRBJ2-7,-,TRBV30,TRBD1,TGTGCCTGGAGATCCGGGACAGCCTACGAGCAGTACTTC,CAWRSGTAYEQYF
TRBJ2-5,many,TRBV20-1,TRBD2,TGCAGTGCTTCCATAGGGACTAGCGGGGGGGAGACCCAGTACTTC,CSASIGTSGGETQYF
TRBJ1-2,-,TRBV5-1,-,TGCGCCAGCAGCTTGGGGGGGCAGTATGGCTACACCTTC,CASSLGGQYGYTF
TRBJ2-1,few,TRBV18,TRBD2,TGTGCCAGCTCACCACTAGCGGGGACTGAGCAGTTCTTC,CASSPLAGTEQFF
TRBJ2-6,-,TRBV12-3/TRBV12-4,TRBD1,TGTGCCAGCAGTTTAACAGGGGCTGGGGCCAACGTCCTGACTTTC,CASSLTGAGANVLTF
TRBJ2-1,-,TRBV7-3,TRBD2,TGTGCCAGCAGCTTAGGGATTTTGGCAGCGGGAGGTGCGAATGAGCAGTTCTTC,CASSLGILAAGGANEQFF
TRBJ2-3,-,TRBV5-1,-,TGTGCCAGCAGCTGGTACACAGATACGCAGTATTTT,CASSWYTDTQYF
TRBJ2-2,-,TRBV29-1,-,TGCAGCGTGGGTAAAGGTTGGACCGGGGAGCTGTTTTTT,CSVGKGWTGELFF
TRBJ2-5,many,TRBV5-6,-,TGTGCCAGCACCCTCCTCCCGTGGAGGGTTCAGGAGACCCAGTACTTC,CASTLLPWRVQETQYF
TRBJ1-3,-,TRBV11-2,TRBD1,TGTGCCAGCAGCTTAAGCACAGGGGGCTCTGGAAACACCATATATTTT,CASSLSTGGSGNTIYF
TRBJ1-1,many,TRBV9,-,TGTGCCAGCAGCGCCCGGGGGAACACTGAAGCTTTCTTT,CASSARGNTEAFF
TRBJ2-7,many,TRBV9,TRBD1,TGTGCCAGCAGCGTCATACCTGCCGGGACAGGGGTCCACGAGCAGTACTTC,CASSVIPAGTGVHEQYF
TRBJ2-7,many,TRBV12-3/TRBV12-4,-,TGTGCCAGCAGTCCCTCGGGACAACCCTACGAGCAGTACTTC,CASSPSGQPYEQYF
TRBJ2-7,many,TRBV3-1,TRBD2,TGTGCCAGCAGCCAAGATACGGCTAGCGGCTACGAGCAGTACTTC,CASSQDTASGYEQYF
TRBJ1-5,many,TRBV11-2,TRBD1,TGTGCCAGCAGCTTCGGACAGGCGGGAAAGTACAATCAGCCCCAGCATTTT,CASSFGQAGKYNQPQHF
TRBJ1-2,-,TRBV10-1,-,TGCGCCAGCAGTGACGGGCCCTATGGCTACACCTTC,CASSDGPYGYTF
TRBJ1-5,many,TRBV2,TRBD1,TGTGCCAGCAGGGACAGGGGTTATCAGCCCCAGCATTTT,CASRDRGYQPQHF
TRBJ2-7,-,TRBV7-3,-,TGTGCCAGCAGTCGAGGAGACCTCGGAGAGCAGTACTTC,CASSRGDLGEQYF
TRBJ2-7,many,TRBV7-8,-,TGTGCCAGCAGCTTAGGGTCTACAGGCGTATACGAGCAGTACTTC,CASSLGSTGVYEQYF
TRBJ1-1,-,TRBV6-6,-,TGTGCCAGCAGTTCGACTCGGAGCACTGAAGCTTTCTTT,CASSSTRSTEAFF
TRBJ2-7,many,TRBV12-3/TRBV12-4,-,TGTGCCAGCAGAGACAGTTACGAGCAGTACTTC,CASRDSYEQYF
TRBJ2-5,few,TRBV12-3/TRBV12-4,TRBD2,TGTGCCAGCAGTGTCCTAGCGGGAGTACCGGAGACCCAGTACTTC,CASSVLAGVPETQYF
TRBJ1-2,many,TRBV19,-,TGTGCCAGTAGTATAAGCCGGGTCGGGCTTAACTATGGCTACACCTTC,CASSISRVGLNYGYTF